The 7 T cell receptor beta chains below were found in one sample sequenced in a study of blood T cell repertoires in COVID-19. Only in-frame clones appear in the TCRdb table, and some are missing; sequencing was by immunoSEQ multiplex PCR. This sample has roughly 200,000 clones, with 85% to 90% found just once. Sequencing input: PBMCs or T cells enriched from blood (not recorded which). These receptor sequences come from a woman between 50 and 59 years old in a cohort exposed to, infected with or recovered from COVID-19 (not recorded which).

The V gene is TRBV10-3, the J gene TRBJ1-3; the match to TRBD1 covers 9 bases. V lost 7 bases, J lost 2 bases, and 6 bases stayed unmatched. The germline gives CDR1 ENHRY, CDR2 SYGVKD. The CDR3 runs to 15 residues. The CDR3 DNA follows: TGTGCCATCAAGAAACAGGGGGCGGCTGGAAACACCATATATTTT. Its translation is CAIKKQGAAGNTIYF.

The chain uses TRBV4-2 and TRBJ1-4; D is uncertain. The length of the CDR3 is 15 residues. Deletions cut 2 bases from V and 8 bases from J, with 15 bases between. The germline V gene encodes CDR1 LGHNA and CDR2 YNFKEQ. The CDR3 sequence is CASSQRWRDREKLFF. The CDR3 DNA reads TGTGCCAGCAGCCAAAGGTGGAGGGATAGAGAAAAACTGTTTTTT.

This chain connects TRBV5-4 to TRBJ2-2, with 12 bases aligning to TRBD2. V trimming: 3 bases; J trimming: 1 base; junction bases outside the gene matches: 7. The CDR3 runs 18 residues. Per the germline V gene, CDR1 is SGHNT and CDR2 is YYREEE (reference sequence). CDR3 sequence: CASSSPGLAGRNTGELFF. The CDR3 DNA reads as TGTGCCAGCAGCTCCCCCGGACTAGCGGGGCGGAACACCGGGGAGCTGTTTTTT.

DNA of the CDR3: TGCGCCAGCAGCTTGGAGGGGTTCACTGAAGCTTTCTTT. This sequence encodes CASSLEGFTEAFF. The chain has TRBV5-1 and TRBJ1-1; tentatively, D is TRBD1 (5 bases). This CDR3 region has 13 residues. V was clipped by 0 bases and J by 4 bases, with 7 bases between them. From germline, CDR1 is SGHRS and CDR2 YFSETQ.

The rearrangement uses TRBV7-3 and TRBJ2-1; 7 positions match TRBD2. Trimming cost V 2 bases and J 6 bases; bases outside gene matches: 7. The CDR3 sequence is 15 residues long. Germline V gene data show CDR1 as SGHTA and CDR2 as FQGTGA. CDR3 sequence reads: CASSLGGDPSNEQFF. In DNA form, the CDR3 reads TGTGCCAGCAGCTTAGGGGGGGACCCCAGCAATGAGCAGTTCTTC.

The V call is TRBV27, the J call TRBJ1-2, with TRBD1 matching over 7 bases. Germline CDR1 reads MNHEY; CDR2 reads SMNVEV (reference sequence). V trimming: 6 bases; J trimming: 4 bases; junction bases outside the gene matches: 5. The CDR3 length is 13 residues. CDR3 region: CASRRDRGYGYTF. The CDR3 DNA sequence: TGTGCCAGCAGGCGGGACAGAGGCTATGGCTACACCTTC.

This sequence joins TRBV20-1 and TRBJ1-2; D ambiguous. Germline V gives CDR1 DFQATT, CDR2 SNEGSKA (reference sequence). This CDR3 contains 12 residues. V lost 3 bases to trimming and J lost 3 bases, with 8 bases between them. CDR3 DNA: TGCAGTGCTAGTATTAGTGACTATGGCTACACCTTC. Its translation is CSASISDYGYTF.